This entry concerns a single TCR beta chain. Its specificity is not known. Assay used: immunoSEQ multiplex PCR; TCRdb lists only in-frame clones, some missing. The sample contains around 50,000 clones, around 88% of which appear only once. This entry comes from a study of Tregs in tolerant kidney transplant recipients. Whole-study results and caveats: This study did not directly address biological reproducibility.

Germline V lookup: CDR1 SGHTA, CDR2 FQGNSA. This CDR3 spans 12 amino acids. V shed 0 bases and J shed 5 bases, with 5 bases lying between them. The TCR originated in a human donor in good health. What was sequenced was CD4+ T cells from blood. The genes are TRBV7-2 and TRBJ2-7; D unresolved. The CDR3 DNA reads TGTGCCAGCAGCTTAGCTAGTGACGAGCAGTACTTC. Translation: CASSLASDEQYF.